This T cell receptor (beta chain) originates from a study of T-cell reconstitution after alpha-beta-depleted transplantation in children. Using unique molecular identifiers, the investigators prepared the TCRbeta library. TCRdb processed the PCR reads anew with MiXCR; each CDR3 protein has one entry. The data show about 160,000 distinct CDR3 sequences, with around 10% seen just once and around 14% held by the top ten. This CDR3 region has 16 residues. Germline V gene sequence: CDR1 DFQATT, CDR2 SNEGSKA (reference sequence). Overall study results and limits: The study traced high day-60 TCRbeta diversity in some patients to surviving recipient T cells and thymic progenitors.

Comments on this clonotype: Its antigen is unknown. One junction end disagrees with the germline gene, perhaps due to a read error.

The source material was PBMCs, sampled before TCRalphabeta/CD19-depleted stem cell transplant. This chain joins TRBV20-1 and TRBJ1-2, with TRBD1 matching over 7 bases. The origin of this receptor is a boy between 2 and 10 years old with acute myeloid leukemia, due to receive a stem cell transplant. CDR3 DNA sequence: TGCTGTGCTAGACCCGGGACAGCCAATCGGGGGGGTGGCTACACCTTC. Translating gives CCARPGTANRGGGYTF.